Below, 4 T cell receptor beta chains from the same sample are listed, as sequenced in a study of CD8 T cells in ankylosing spondylitis (dated by TCRdb to 2016 to 2017). The library was made by 5' RACE. Sequencing took place on an Illumina HiSeq 2500. The public reads were run again by TCRdb, first through fastp at Q25 and then through MiXCR, and only productive beta chains were kept. Rows are combined by CDR3 protein, so each entry shows the most common genes and DNA. The sample table contains about 540,000 distinct CDR3 sequences; only one count was recorded for 10% to 15% of them. The ten largest make up almost 7% of the sample. Study-level results and caveats: Blood from ankylosing spondylitis patients appeared to be characterized by a TCR beta motif made up of several highly homologous amino acid variants.

No antigens are known for them. Specimen: blood, either unsorted or a sorted T cell fraction (not recorded which). The receptors shown here come from a male donor with ankylosing spondylitis.

This clonotype was recorded many times. The chain has TRBV2 and TRBJ1-1; 8 nucleotides match TRBD1. The germline V gene has CDR1 SNHLY and CDR2 FYNNEI. V shed 1 base, J shed 5 bases, and the junction held 3 bases outside the gene matches. The CDR3 has 14 residues. Written as DNA, the CDR3 is TGTGCCAGCAGTGAAGGACAGGGGTATACTGAAGCTTTCTTT. It translates to CASSEGQGYTEAFF. Based on the CDR3 plus reference TRBV2 and TRBJ1-1, the full variable domain is EPEVTQTPSHQVTQMGQEVILRCVPISNHLYFYWYRQILGQKVEFLVSFYNNEISEKSEIFDDQFSVERPDGSNFTLKIRSTKLEDSAMYFCASSEGQGYTEAFFGQGTRLTVV.

This clonotype showed up just a few times. The rearrangement joins TRBV7-9 to TRBJ1-2; D not certain. The CDR3 has 11 residues. Trimming pared 11 bases from V and 2 bases from J, leaving 9 bases between. Germline CDR1 is SEHNR and CDR2 is FQNEAQ (reference sequence). The CDR3 loop is CAVQVNYGYTF. CDR3 nucleotide sequence: TGTGCCGTGCAGGTGAACTATGGCTACACCTTC.

The chain couples TRBV6-1 to TRBJ1-5, with TRBD1 matching 7 bases. Germline CDR1 and CDR2: MNHNS and SASEGT. V gave up 8 bases and J gave up 3 bases; unmatched junction bases: 7. The CDR3 consists of 14 residues. CDR3 residues: CASGTANYNQPQHF. For the CDR3, the DNA is TGTGCCAGCGGGACAGCTAATTACAATCAGCCCCAGCATTTT.

This clonotype was picked up a small number of times. The rearrangement joins TRBV7-9 to TRBJ2-3; D uncertain. Trimming pared 5 bases from V and 2 bases from J, leaving 11 bases between. Germline values: CDR1 SEHNR, CDR2 FQNEAQ (reference sequence). The CDR3 totals 14 residues. Here the CDR3 DNA reads TGTGCCAGCAGCCTCCTTAGCCTCACAGATACGCAGTATTTT. It is translated as CASSLLSLTDTQYF.